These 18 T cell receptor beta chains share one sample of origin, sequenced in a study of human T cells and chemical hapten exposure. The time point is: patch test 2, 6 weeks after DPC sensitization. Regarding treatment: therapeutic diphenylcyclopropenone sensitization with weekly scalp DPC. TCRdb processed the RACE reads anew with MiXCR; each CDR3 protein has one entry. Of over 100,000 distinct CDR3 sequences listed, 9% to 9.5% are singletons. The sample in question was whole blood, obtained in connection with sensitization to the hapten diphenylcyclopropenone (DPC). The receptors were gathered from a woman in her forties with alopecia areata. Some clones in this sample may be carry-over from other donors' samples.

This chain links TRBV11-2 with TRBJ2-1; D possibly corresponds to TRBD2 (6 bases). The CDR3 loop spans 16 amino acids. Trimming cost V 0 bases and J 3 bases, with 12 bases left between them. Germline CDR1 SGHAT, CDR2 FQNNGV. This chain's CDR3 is CASSLDTGTHYNEQFF. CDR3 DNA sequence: TGTGCCAGCAGCTTAGATACCGGGACTCACTACAATGAGCAGTTCTTC.

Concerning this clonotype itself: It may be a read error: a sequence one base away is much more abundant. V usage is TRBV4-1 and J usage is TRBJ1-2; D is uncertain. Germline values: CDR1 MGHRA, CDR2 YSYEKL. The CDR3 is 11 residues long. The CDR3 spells CASSFDQIPPF. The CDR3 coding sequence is TGCGCCAGCAGCTTCGATCAGATACCCCCCTTC.

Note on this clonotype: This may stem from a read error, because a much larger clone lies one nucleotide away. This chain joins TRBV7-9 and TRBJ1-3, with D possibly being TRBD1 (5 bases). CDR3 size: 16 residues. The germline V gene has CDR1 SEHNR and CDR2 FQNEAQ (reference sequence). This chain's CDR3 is CVSSMGPVNSGNTIYF. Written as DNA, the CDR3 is TGTGTCAGCAGCATGGGACCGGTGAACTCTGGAAACACCATATATTTT.

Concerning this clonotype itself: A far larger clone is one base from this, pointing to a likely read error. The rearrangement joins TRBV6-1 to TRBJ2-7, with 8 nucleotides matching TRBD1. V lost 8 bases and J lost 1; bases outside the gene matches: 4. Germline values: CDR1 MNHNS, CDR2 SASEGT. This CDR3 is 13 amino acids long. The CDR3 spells CASGWTGSYEQYF. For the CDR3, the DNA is TGTGCCAGCGGTTGGACAGGGTCCTACGAGCAGTACTTC.

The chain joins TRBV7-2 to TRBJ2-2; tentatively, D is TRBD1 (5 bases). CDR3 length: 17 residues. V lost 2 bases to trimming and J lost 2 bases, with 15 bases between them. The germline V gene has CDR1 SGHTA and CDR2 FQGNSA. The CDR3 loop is CASSLRSAGRNTGELFF. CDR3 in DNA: TGTGCCAGCAGCTTAAGGTCGGCAGGGCGAAACACCGGGGAGCTGTTTTTT.

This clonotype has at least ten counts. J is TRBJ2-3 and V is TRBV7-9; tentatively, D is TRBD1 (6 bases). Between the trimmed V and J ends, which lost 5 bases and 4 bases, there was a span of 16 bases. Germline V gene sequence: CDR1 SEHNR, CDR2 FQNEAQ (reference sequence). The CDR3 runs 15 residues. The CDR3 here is CASSQTGTAADTQYF. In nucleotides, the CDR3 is TGTGCCAGCAGCCAAACAGGGACCGCGGCAGATACGCAGTATTTT.

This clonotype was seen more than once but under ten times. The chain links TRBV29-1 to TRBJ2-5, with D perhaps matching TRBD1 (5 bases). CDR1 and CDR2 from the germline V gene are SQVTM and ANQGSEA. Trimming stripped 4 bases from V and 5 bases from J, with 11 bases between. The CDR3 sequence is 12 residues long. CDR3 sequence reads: CSVVGQLETQYF. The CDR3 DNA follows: TGCAGCGTTGTGGGGCAGTTGGAGACCCAGTACTTC.

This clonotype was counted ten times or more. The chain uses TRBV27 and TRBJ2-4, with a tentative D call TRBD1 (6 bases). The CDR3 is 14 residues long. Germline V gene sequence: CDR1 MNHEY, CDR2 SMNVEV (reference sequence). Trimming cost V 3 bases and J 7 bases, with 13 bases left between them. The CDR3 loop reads CASSLGRGVNIQYF. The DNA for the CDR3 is TGTGCCAGCAGTTTGGGCAGGGGAGTCAACATTCAGTACTTC.

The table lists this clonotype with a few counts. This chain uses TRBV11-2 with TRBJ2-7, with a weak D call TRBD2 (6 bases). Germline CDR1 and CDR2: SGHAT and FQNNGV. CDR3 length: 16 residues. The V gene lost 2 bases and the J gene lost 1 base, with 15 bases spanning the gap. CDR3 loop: CASSLPFREVSYEQYF. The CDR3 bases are TGTGCCAGCAGCTTACCGTTCAGGGAGGTATCCTACGAGCAGTACTTC.

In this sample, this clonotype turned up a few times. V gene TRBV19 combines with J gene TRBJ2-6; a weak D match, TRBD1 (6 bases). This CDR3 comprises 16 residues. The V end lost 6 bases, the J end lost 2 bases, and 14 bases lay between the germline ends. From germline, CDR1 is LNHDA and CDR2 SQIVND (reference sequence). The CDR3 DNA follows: TGTGCCAGTAGCCCCGCTCAGGGGACTGGGGCCAACGTCCTGACTTTC. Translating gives CASSPAQGTGANVLTF.

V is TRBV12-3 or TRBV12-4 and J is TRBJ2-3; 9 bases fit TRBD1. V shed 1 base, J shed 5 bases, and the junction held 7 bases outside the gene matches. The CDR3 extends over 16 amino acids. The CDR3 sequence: CASSLGKGTGRDTQYF. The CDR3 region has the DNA TGTGCCAGCAGTTTAGGAAAGGGGACAGGGCGAGATACGCAGTATTTT.

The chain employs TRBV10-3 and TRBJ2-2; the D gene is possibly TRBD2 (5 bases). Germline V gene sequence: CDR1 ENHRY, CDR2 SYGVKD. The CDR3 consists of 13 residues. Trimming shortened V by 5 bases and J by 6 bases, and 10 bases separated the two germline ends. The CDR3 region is CAISRTGSGELFF. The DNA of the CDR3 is TGTGCCATCAGTCGGACTGGGTCCGGGGAGCTGTTTTTT.

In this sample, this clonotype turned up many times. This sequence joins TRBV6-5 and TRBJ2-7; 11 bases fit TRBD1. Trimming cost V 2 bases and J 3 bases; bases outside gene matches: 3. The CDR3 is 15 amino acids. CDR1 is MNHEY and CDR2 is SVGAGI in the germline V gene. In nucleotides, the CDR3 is TGTGCCAGCAGTTACAGGACAGGGGGCAGCTACGAGCAGTACTTC. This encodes CASSYRTGGSYEQYF.

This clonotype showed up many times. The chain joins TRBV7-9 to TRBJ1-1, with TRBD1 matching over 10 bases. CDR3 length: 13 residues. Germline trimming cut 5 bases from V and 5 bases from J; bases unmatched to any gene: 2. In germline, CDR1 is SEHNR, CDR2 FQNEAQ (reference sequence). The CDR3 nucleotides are TGTGCCAGCAGCAAGGACAGGGGGACTGAAGCTTTCTTT. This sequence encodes CASSKDRGTEAFF.

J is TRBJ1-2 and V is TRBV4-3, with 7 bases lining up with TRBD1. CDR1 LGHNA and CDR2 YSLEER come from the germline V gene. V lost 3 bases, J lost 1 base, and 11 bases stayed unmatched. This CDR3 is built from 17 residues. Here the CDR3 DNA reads TGCGCCAGCAGCCACCTCCAGTCCGACAGGGATAACTATGGCTACACCTTC. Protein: CASSHLQSDRDNYGYTF.

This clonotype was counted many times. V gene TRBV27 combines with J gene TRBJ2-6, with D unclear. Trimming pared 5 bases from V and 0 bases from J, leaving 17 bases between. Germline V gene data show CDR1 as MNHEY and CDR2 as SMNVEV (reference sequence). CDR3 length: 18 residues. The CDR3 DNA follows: TGTGCCAGCAGTCCCTCACCATGGGTCTTCTCTGGGGCCAACGTCCTGACTTTC. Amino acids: CASSPSPWVFSGANVLTF.

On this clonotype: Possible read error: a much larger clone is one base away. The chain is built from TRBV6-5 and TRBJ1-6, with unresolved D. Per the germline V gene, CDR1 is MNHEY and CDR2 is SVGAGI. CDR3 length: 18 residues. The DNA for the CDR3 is TGTGCCAGCAGCTACAATACCCCGGGAAGGGCCTATAATTCACACCTCCACTTT. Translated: CASSYNTPGRAYNSHLHF.

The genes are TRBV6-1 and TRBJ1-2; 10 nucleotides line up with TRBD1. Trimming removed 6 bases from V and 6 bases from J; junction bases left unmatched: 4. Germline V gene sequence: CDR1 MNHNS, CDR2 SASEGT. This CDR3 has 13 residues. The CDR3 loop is CASRAGTGDGYTF. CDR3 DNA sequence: TGTGCCAGCAGAGCAGGGACAGGGGATGGCTACACCTTC.